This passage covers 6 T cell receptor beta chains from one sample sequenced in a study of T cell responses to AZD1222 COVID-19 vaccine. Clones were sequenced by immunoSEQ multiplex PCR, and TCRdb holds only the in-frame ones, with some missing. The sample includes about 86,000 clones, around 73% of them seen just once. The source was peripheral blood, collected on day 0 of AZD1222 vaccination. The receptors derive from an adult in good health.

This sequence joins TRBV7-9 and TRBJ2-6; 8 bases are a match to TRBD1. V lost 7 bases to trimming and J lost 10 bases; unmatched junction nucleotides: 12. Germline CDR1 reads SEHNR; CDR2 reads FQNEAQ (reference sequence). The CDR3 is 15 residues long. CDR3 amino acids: CASTFLPGQENVLTF. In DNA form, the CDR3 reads TGTGCCAGCACCTTCCTTCCGGGACAGGAGAACGTCCTGACTTTC.

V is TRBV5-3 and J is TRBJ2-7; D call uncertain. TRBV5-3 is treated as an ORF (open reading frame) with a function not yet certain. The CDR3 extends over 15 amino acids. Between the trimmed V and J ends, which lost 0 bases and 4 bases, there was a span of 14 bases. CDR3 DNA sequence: TGTGCCAGAAGCTTGGTGGTCTCATCCCGATACGAGCAGTACTTC. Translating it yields CARSLVVSSRYEQYF.

CDR3 sequence reads: CASSLGGQVYNEQFF. The CDR3, as DNA: TGTGCCAGCAGCTTAGGGGGACAGGTGTACAATGAGCAGTTCTTC. The chain has TRBV7-2 and TRBJ2-1; 8 positions agree with TRBD1. The germline CDR1 and CDR2 sequences are SGHTA and FQGNSA. The V and J ends lost 1 base and 4 bases, in that order; junction bases with no gene match: 3. This CDR3 has 15 residues.

The CDR3 protein is CASSVALGQSSGNTIYF. CDR3 nucleotide sequence: TGTGCCAGCAGCGTAGCTCTGGGACAGAGCTCTGGAAACACCATATATTTT. This chain joins TRBV9 and TRBJ1-3, with 7 positions matching TRBD1. Germline CDR1 SGDLS, CDR2 YYNGEE. The CDR3 is 17 amino acids. Unmatched junction bases numbered 6, after V lost 0 bases and J lost 0 bases.

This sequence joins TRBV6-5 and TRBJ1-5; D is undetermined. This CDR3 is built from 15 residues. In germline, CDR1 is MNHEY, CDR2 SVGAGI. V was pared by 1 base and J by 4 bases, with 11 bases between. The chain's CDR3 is CASSYYGVGNQPQHF. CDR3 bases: TGTGCCAGCAGTTACTATGGGGTTGGAAATCAGCCCCAGCATTTT.

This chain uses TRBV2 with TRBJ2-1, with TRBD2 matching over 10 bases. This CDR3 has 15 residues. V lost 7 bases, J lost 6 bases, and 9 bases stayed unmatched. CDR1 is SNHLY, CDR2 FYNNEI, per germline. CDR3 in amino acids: CASTELAGSFNEQFF. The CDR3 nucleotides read TGTGCCAGCACCGAACTAGCGGGAAGTTTCAATGAGCAGTTCTTC.